These T cell receptor beta chains were read from a single sample in a study of T-cell memory formation after mild COVID-19. A single record per CDR3 protein comes from TCRdb applying MiXCR to the 5' RACE reads. Among 380,000 or so distinct CDR3 sequences listed, roughly 13% were seen once. The material sequenced was PBMCs or a T cell subset sorted from them (not recorded which). The receptors come from a man younger than 30 who had mild COVID-19 (a few samples of this study predate the infection). Cell type and time point are not known. CDR3s include the opening cysteine and the closing phenylalanine or tryptophan. The D gene is left open where the match is weak. A row's size may be missing; if present it is once, few, many or a size class.

J	D	V	size	DNA	CDR3
TRBJ2-5	NA	TRBV2	NA	TGTGCCAGCAAGTGGGGATGGGAGACCCAGTACTTC	CASKWGWETQYF
TRBJ2-1	NA	TRBV6-5	many	TGTGCCAGCAGTTACTCGACGGCCTACAATGAGCAGTTCTTC	CASSYSTAYNEQFF
TRBJ2-7	NA	TRBV2	few	TGTGCCAGCAGAGAACAGGGCGACGAGCAGTACTTC	CASREQGDEQYF
TRBJ2-3	NA	TRBV20-1	few	TGCAGTGCCCTAAGAGGGAGTGGCGCAGATACGCAGTATTTT	CSALRGSGADTQYF
TRBJ2-1	TRBD2	TRBV6-4	few	TGTGCCAGCAGTCCCCAGGGACTAGCGGGGGGAAGCGGTGAGCAGTTCTTC	CASSPQGLAGGSGEQFF
TRBJ2-2	TRBD2	TRBV5-1	many	TGCGCCAGCAACGGGGGGGACATAAACACCGGGGAGCTGTTTTTT	CASNGGDINTGELFF
TRBJ1-4	TRBD1	TRBV2	few	TGTGCCAGCAGTAGTCGACAGGGGACTAATGAAAAACTGTTTTTT	CASSSRQGTNEKLFF
TRBJ2-2	TRBD2	TRBV20-1	NA	TGCAGTGCTAGAGGGGTAGCGGGGGAGCACACCGGGGAGCTGTTTTTT	CSARGVAGEHTGELFF
TRBJ2-7	NA	TRBV4-3	many	TGCGCCAGCAGCCAGACAGACAGGGAGGGATTTTACGAGCAGTACTTC	CASSQTDREGFYEQYF
TRBJ2-3	TRBD2	TRBV3-1	NA	TGTGCCAGCAGCCAAAGCGGGGGGGCCCCAGATACGCAGTATTTT	CASSQSGGAPDTQYF
TRBJ2-3	NA	TRBV6-2/TRBV6-3	few	TGTGCCAGCACCCATTCGACAAAGCAGTATTTT	CASTHSTKQYF
TRBJ2-1	TRBD2	TRBV6-6	NA	TGTGCCAGCAGTAGAGCGGGGGACCGCTACAATGAGCAGTTCTTC	CASSRAGDRYNEQFF
TRBJ2-3	NA	TRBV18	many	TGTGCCAGCTCGCCCGTTGGGGATACGCAGTATTTT	CASSPVGDTQYF
TRBJ1-2	NA	TRBV10-3	NA	TGTGCCATCAGTGACGACGGCCTATATGGCTACACCTTC	CAISDDGLYGYTF
TRBJ1-1	NA	TRBV7-2	NA	TGTGCCAGCAGCTGGGTCTCCGGGGGTAACACTGAAGCTTTCTTT	CASSWVSGGNTEAFF
TRBJ1-6	TRBD1	TRBV20-1	few	TGCAGTGCTCGAGTATTTAAACAGGGGACTGGCAATTCACCCCTCCACTTT	CSARVFKQGTGNSPLHF
TRBJ2-3	NA	TRBV5-8	many	TGTGCCAGCAGCACCGGGACACGCACAGATACGCAGTATTTT	CASSTGTRTDTQYF
TRBJ2-4	TRBD2	TRBV27	once	TGTGCCAGCACCACCCTCGTAGCGGGGGGGAAAAACATTCAGTACTTC	CASTTLVAGGKNIQYF
TRBJ1-2	NA	TRBV4-3	NA	TGCGCCAGCAGCCAAGATCGTCAGGGGCGCGAAGGCTACACCTTC	CASSQDRQGREGYTF
TRBJ1-5	NA	TRBV4-1	few	TGCGCCAGCAGCCAAGATTACAGGGTGCCCGATCAGCCCCAGCATTTT	CASSQDYRVPDQPQHF
TRBJ2-3	NA	TRBV27	few	TGTGCCAGCACTAGGGGGGCGTACGATACGCAGTATTTT	CASTRGAYDTQYF
TRBJ2-1	NA	TRBV29-1	NA	TGCAGCGTTGAAACCACTCAATACAATGAGCAGTTCTTC	CSVETTQYNEQFF
TRBJ1-5	TRBD1	TRBV4-1	few	TGCGCCAGCAGCCAAGATGGAGGACAGGGGTATCAGCCCCAGCATTTT	CASSQDGGQGYQPQHF
TRBJ1-6	NA	TRBV5-1	few	TGCGCCAGCAGCTTTAGCCGGGAGCATAATTCACCCCTCCACTTT	CASSFSREHNSPLHF
TRBJ2-3	TRBD2	TRBV28	few	TGTGCCAGCAGTTCCGTAGCGGGGGTCGATACGCAGTATTTT	CASSSVAGVDTQYF
TRBJ2-1	NA	TRBV20-1	many	TGCAGTGCTAGAATCAGGTACAATGAGCAGTTCTTC	CSARIRYNEQFF
TRBJ1-1	NA	TRBV7-2	NA	TGTGCCAGCAGCTTCGGCGGGTTTGCTGAAGCTTTCTTT	CASSFGGFAEAFF
TRBJ1-2	NA	TRBV7-2	NA	TGTGCCAGCATCCCCGGGTCGGGGAACTATGGCTACACCTTC	CASIPGSGNYGYTF
TRBJ2-3	TRBD1	TRBV12-5	NA	TGTGCTAGTGGTCCACAGGGGGCGATCACAGATACGCAGTATTTT	CASGPQGAITDTQYF